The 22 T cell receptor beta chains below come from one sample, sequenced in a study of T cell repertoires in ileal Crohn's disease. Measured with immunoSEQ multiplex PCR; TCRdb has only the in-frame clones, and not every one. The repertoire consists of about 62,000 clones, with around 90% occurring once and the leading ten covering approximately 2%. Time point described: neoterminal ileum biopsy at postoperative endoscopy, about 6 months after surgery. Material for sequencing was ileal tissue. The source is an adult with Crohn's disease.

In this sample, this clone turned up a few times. The CDR3 sequence is CASRNRGAYGYTF. The DNA of the CDR3 is TGTGCCAGTAGGAACAGGGGTGCCTATGGCTACACCTTC. This sequence joins TRBV19 and TRBJ1-2; 7 bases line up with TRBD1. Germline lookup yields CDR1 LNHDA and CDR2 SQIVND (reference sequence). Trimming at V came to 6 bases and at J to 4 bases, leaving 5 bases not matched to a gene. This CDR3 is 13 amino acids long.

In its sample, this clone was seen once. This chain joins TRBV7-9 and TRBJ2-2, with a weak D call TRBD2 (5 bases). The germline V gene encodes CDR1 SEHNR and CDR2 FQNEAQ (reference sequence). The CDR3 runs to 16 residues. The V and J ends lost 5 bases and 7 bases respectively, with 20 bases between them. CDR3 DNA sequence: TGTGCCAGCAGCCCCCCCATTGGGAGAAGTGGCGGGGAGCTGTTTTTT. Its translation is CASSPPIGRSGGELFF.

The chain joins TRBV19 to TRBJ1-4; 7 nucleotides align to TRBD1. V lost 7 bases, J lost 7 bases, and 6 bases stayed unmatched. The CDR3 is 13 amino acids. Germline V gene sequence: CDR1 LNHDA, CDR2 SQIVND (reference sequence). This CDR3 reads CASIIGGGEKLFF. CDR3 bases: TGTGCCAGTATCATAGGGGGCGGTGAAAAACTGTTTTTT.

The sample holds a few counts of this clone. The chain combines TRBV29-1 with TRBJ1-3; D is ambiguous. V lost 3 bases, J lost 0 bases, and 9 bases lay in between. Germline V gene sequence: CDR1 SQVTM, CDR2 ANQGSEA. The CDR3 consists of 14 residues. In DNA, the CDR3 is TGCAGCGTTGATGGAGGCAGCTCTGGAAACACCATATATTTT. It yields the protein CSVDGGSSGNTIYF.

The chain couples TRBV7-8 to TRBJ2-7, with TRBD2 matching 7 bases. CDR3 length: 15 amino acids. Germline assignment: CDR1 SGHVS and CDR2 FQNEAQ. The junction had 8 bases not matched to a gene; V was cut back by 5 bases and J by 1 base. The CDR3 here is CASSRFSGGSYEQYV. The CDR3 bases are TGTGCCAGCAGCCGCTTCTCGGGGGGATCCTACGAGCAGTACGTC.

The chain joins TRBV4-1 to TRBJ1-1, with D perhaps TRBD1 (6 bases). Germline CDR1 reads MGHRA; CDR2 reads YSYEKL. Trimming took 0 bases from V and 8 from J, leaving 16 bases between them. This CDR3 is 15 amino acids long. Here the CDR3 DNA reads TGCGCCAGCAGCCAAGATCTGACAGGACAAAGAGAAGCTTTCTTT. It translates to CASSQDLTGQREAFF.

The CDR3 spells CASSRSSGGAREQFF. Here the CDR3 DNA reads TGTGCCAGCAGTCGCTCTAGCGGGGGGGCAAGGGAGCAGTTCTTC. The genes are TRBV6-1 and TRBJ2-1, with 12 bases matching TRBD2. CDR3 size: 15 residues. CDR1 and CDR2 from the germline V gene are MNHNS and SASEGT. Losses at the gene ends were 5 bases for V and 10 bases for J; bases not matched to a gene: 9.

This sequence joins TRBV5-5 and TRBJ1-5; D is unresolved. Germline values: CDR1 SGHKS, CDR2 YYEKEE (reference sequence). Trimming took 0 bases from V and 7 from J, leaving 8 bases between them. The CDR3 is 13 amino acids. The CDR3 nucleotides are TGTGCCAGCAGCTTGGCTCCTCGGCAGCCCCAGCATTTT. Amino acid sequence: CASSLAPRQPQHF.

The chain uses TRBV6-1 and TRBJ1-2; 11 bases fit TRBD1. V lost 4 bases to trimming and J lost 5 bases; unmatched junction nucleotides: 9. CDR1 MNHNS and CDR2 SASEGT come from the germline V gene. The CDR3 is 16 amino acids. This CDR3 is CASSAQGDRGEYGYTF. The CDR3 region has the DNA TGTGCCAGCAGTGCCCAGGGGGACAGGGGGGAGTATGGCTACACCTTC.

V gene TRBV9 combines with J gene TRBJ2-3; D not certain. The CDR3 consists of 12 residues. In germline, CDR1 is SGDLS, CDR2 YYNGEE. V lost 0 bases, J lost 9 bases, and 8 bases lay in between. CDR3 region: CASSVDTETQYF. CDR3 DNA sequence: TGTGCCAGCAGCGTAGATACTGAGACGCAGTATTTT.

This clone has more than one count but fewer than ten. The CDR3 region is CASSLGGGNQPQHF. The CDR3 DNA is TGTGCCAGCAGCTTAGGGGGGGGCAATCAGCCCCAGCATTTT. The chain is built from TRBV7-2 and TRBJ1-5; the D gene is possibly TRBD1 (5 bases). Germline assignment: CDR1 SGHTA and CDR2 FQGNSA. V was pared by 1 base and J by 2 bases, with 6 bases between. The CDR3 is 14 residues long.

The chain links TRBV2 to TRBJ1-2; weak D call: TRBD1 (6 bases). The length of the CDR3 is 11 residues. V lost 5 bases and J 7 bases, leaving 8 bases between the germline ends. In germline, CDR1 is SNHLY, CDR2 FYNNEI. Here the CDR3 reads CASSQGTGYTF. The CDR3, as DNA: TGTGCCAGCAGTCAGGGGACTGGCTACACCTTC.

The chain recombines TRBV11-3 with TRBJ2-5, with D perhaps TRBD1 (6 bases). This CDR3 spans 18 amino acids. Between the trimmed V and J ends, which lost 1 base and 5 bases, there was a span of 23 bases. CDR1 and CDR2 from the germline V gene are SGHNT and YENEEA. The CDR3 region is CASSLGGGISLVGETQYF. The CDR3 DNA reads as TGTGCCAGCAGCTTAGGAGGGGGTATAAGCCTTGTGGGCGAGACCCAGTACTTC.

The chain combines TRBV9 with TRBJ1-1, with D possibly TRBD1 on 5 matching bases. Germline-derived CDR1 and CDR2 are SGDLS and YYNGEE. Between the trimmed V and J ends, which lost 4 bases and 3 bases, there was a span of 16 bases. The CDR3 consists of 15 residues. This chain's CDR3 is CASSPLVGGDTEAFF. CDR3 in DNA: TGTGCCAGCAGCCCACTGGTGGGGGGGGACACTGAAGCTTTCTTT.

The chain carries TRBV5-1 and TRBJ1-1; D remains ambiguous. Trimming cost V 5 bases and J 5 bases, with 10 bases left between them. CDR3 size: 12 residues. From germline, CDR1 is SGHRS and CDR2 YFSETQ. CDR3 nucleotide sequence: TGCGCCAGCAGTAACAGAGGGACTGAAGCTTTCTTT. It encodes CASSNRGTEAFF.

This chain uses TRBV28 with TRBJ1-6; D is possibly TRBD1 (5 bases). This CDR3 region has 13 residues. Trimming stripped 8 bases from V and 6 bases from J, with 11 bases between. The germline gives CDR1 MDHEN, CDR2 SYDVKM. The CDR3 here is CASGQGSNSPLHF. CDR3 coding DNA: TGTGCCAGCGGTCAGGGCAGTAATTCACCCCTCCACTTT.

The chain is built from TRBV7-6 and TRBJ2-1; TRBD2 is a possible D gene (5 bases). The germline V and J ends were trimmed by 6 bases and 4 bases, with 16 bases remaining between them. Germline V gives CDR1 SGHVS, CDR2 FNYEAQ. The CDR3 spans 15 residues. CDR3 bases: TGTGCCAGCAGGGACCGTGGACTGGCTTACAATGAGCAGTTCTTC. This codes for CASRDRGLAYNEQFF.

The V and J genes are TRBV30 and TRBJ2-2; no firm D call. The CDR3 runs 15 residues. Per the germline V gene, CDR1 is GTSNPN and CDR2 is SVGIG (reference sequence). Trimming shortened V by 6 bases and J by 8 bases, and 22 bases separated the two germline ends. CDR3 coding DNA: TGTGCCTGCCGTGGCTTGGGCCGGTTCTATGGGGAGCTGTTTTTT. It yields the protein CACRGLGRFYGELFF.

The CDR3 DNA is TGCGCCAGCAGCTTCGGGGGGACCGGGGAGCTGTTTTTT. It codes for CASSFGGTGELFF. The genes are TRBV5-1 and TRBJ2-2; 7 bases align to TRBD2. The CDR3 has 13 amino acids. CDR1 is SGHRS and CDR2 is YFSETQ in the germline V gene. The V and J ends lost 2 bases and 5 bases, in that order; junction bases with no gene match: 0.

The CDR3 here is CASSLRGSLWQETQYF. CDR3 DNA sequence: TGTGCCAGCAGCTTAAGGGGTAGCCTTTGGCAAGAGACCCAGTACTTC. The chain employs TRBV11-2 and TRBJ2-5; TRBD1 is a possible D gene (5 bases). CDR1 and CDR2 (germline): SGHAT, FQNNGV. Trimming cost V 2 bases and J 2 bases, with 15 bases left between them. The CDR3 consists of 16 residues.

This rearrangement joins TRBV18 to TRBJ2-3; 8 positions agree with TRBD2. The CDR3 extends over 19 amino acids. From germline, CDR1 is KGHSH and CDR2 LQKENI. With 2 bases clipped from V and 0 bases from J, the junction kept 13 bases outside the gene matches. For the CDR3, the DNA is TGTGCCAGCTCACCATATGGCGGGGGGCTCCTTATTAGCACAGATACGCAGTATTTT. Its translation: CASSPYGGGLLISTDTQYF.

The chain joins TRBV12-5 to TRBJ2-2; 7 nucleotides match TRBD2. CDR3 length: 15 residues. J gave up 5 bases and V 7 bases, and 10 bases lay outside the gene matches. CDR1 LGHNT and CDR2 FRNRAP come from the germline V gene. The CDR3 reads CASALGGGVTGELFF. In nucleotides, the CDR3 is TGTGCTAGTGCCCTGGGGGGAGGGGTTACCGGGGAGCTGTTTTTT.